This note documents a single TCR beta chain sequence. Its antigen is unidentified. Germline V CDR1 and CDR2: SNHLY, FYNNEI. V dropped 6 bases and J dropped 0 bases, with 15 bases sitting between them. The CDR3 is 17 amino acids. Researchers grouped second doses given at about 4 or about 12 weeks into one pool. This sample was taken from a study of T cell responses to AZD1222 COVID-19 vaccine. Findings and caveats of the study: Donors were largely white British and mainly female; clonal diversity was possibly underestimated.

Clones were sequenced by immunoSEQ multiplex PCR, and TCRdb holds only the in-frame ones, with some missing. Of approximately 88,000 clones listed, 85% to 90% are singletons. This specimen was peripheral blood, taken 28 days after the second AZD1222 dose. The clonotype was recovered from an adult who received the AZD1222 COVID-19 vaccine. The rearrangement joins TRBV2 to TRBJ2-6; D remains unclear. In nucleotides, the CDR3 is TGTGCCAGCAGCCCACAAGGAAAACCCTCTGGGGCCAACGTCCTGACTTTC. This codes for CASSPQGKPSGANVLTF. The complete variable domain, with remaining parts taken from reference TRBV2 and TRBJ2-6, reads EPEVTQTPSHQVTQMGQEVILRCVPISNHLYFYWYRQILGQKVEFLVSFYNNEISEKSEIFDDQFSVERPDGSNFTLKIRSTKLEDSAMYFCASSPQGKPSGANVLTFGAGSRLTVL.